This entry concerns a single TCR beta chain. Trimming removed 7 bases from V and 6 bases from J, with 14 bases in between. Germline-derived CDR1 and CDR2 are SEHNR and FQNEAQ (reference sequence). This CDR3 has 13 residues. Produced via immunoSEQ multiplex PCR; TCRdb's table is partial and in-frame only. In the table there are a few hundred thousand clones, 90% of which are singletons. The data stem from a study of Ad26.COV2.S vaccination and SARS-CoV-2 variants. Overall study context: The trial was COV1001 and the donor's arm was Ad26.COV2.S. Ad26.COV2.S shots went into the muscle once or twice, 56 days apart.

Treatment described: 15 to 20 received Ad26.COV2.S at low or high dose, single or two shots; roughly five received placebo; per-sample allocation not given. Following the first vaccine or placebo injection, samples were taken on day 63. Boston hosted the donor, who was an adult aged 18-55 years. An Ad26 vector carrying the Wuhan-strain SARS-CoV-2 spike served as the vaccine. This material consisted of peripheral blood, taken in a trial of Ad26.COV2.S vaccine versus placebo. The TCR sequence derives from a person between 18 and 65 years old who received the Ad26.COV2.S COVID-19 vaccine or a placebo. V and J are TRBV7-9 and TRBJ2-3, with unresolved D. CDR3 DNA sequence: TGTGCCAGCACCCTTCGGGTACAGGATACGCAGTATTTT. Protein: CASTLRVQDTQYF.